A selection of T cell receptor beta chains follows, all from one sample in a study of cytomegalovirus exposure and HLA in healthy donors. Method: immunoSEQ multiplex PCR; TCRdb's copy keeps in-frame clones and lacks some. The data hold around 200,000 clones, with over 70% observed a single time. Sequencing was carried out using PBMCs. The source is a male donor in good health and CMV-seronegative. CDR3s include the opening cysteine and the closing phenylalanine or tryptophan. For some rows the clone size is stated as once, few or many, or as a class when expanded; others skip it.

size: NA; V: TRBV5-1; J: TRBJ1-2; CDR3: CASSDGGGPYGYTF
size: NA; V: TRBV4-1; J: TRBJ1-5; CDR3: CASSQLQGYSNQPQHF
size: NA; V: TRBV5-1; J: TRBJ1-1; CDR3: CASSLGAANTEAFF
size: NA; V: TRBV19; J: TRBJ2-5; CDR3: CASSIPAGGSETQYF
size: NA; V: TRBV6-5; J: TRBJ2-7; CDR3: CASSYSEDLTYEQYF
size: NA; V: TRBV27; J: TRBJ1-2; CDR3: CASSMTPPGQRYGYTF
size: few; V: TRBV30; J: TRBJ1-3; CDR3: CAWSGERGNTIYF
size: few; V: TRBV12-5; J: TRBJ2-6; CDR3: CASGRGTGRSGANVLTF
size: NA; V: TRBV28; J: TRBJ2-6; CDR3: CASSSGAGANVLTF
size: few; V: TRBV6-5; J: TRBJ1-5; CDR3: CASSSDRLYQPQHF
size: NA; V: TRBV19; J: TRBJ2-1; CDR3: CASSTLAGGQFF
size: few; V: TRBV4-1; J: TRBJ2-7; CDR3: CASSPGQMYEQYF
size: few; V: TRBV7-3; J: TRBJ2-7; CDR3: CASSLSGQGQAYEQYF
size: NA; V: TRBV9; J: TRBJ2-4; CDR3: CASSGGGTGENIQYF
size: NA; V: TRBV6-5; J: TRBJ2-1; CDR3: CASSWAPGTSHTEQFF
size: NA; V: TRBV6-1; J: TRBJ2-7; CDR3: CASRRGEQYF
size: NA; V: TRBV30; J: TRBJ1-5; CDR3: CAWSDGQGKGSNQPQHF
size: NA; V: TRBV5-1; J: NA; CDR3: CASTFSTDNYEQYF
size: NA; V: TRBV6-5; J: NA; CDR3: CASSLQVLSYEQYF
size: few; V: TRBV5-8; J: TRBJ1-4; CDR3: CASSSPGGKTGEKLFF
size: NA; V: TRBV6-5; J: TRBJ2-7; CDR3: CASRTLAGLYEQYF
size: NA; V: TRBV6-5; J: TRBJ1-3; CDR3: CASSPTGGGGNTIYF
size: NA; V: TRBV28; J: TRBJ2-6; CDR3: CASSSLSLAGVKGANVLTF
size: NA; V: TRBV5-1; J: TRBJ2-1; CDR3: CASSTNGQPGSQFF
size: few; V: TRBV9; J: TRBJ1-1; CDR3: CASSERRDSEAFF
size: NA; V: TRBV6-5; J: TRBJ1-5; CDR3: CASSLTGERQPQHF
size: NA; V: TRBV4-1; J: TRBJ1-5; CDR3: CASSPRGFNQPQHF
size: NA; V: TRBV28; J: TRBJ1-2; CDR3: CATKTGDDYGYTF
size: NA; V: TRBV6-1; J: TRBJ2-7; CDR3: CASSEGTGIYEQYF
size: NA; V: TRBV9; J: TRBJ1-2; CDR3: CASSFQGQGYGYTF
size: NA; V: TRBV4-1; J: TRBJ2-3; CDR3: CASSPSPGQGTDTQYF
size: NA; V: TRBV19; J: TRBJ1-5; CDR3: CASSIGGGSNQPQHF
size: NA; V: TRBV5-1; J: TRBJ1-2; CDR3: CASSLEGHSYTF
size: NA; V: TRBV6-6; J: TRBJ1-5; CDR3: CASTGTGGGNQPQHF
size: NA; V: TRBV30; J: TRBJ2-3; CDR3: CAWSVGREGHDTQYF
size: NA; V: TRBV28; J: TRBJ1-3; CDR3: CASSLDRAGNTIYF
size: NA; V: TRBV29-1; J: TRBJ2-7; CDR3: CSVVIGGSEQYF
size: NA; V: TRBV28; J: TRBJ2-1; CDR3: CASSPSSYNEQFF
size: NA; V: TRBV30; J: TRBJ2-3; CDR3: CAWVTSGRSDTQYF
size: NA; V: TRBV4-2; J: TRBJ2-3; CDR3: CASSQDQTNTQYF
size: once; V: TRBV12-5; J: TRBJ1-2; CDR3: CASGLGDGGGYTF
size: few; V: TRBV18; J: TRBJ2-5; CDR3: CASSPVTEEVTQYF
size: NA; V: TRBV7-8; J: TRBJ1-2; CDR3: CASGQNYGYTF
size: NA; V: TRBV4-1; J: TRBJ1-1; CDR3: CASSPDSYRAAFF
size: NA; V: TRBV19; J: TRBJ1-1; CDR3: CASSTVQGNTEAFF
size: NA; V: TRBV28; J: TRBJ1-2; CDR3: CASKPGQGYYGYTF
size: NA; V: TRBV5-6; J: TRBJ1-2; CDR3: CASSFQTGPGGYTF